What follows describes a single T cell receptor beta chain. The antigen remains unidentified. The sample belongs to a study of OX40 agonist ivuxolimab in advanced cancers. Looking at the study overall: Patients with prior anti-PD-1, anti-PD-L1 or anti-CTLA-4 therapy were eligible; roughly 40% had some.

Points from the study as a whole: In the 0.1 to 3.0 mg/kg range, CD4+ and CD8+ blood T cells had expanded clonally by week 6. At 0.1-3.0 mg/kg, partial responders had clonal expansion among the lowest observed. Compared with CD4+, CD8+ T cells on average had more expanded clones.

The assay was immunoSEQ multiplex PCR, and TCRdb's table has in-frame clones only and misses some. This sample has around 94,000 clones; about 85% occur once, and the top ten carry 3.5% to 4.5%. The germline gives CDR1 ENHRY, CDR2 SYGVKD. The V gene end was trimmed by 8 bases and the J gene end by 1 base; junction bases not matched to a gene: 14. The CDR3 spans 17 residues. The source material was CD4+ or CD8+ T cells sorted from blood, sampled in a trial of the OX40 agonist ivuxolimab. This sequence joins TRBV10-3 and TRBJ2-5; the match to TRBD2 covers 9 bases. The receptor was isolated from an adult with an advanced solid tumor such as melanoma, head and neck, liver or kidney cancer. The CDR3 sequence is CAIGGDSPTSGQETQYF. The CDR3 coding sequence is TGTGCCATCGGAGGGGACAGCCCGACTAGCGGCCAAGAGACCCAGTACTTC.